One and the same sample provided the 24 T cell receptor beta chains below, sequenced in a study of T cell responses to AZD1222 COVID-19 vaccine listed by TCRdb under 2021. The time point label, as the study defines it: about 28 days (+/-7) after the second vaccine dose. Receptors were amplified or captured by the immunoSEQ multiplex PCR assay. The table comes from immuneACCESS by way of TCRdb, which keeps in-frame sequences with V and J called. Part of the clones is missing from these tables; in studies checked, under half for an unresolved V gene and the rest for unknown reasons. A total of around 140,000 clones appear in this sample, approximately 90% of them only once. Under 2% of the sample lies in the top ten. Specimen: peripheral blood, collected 28 days after the second AZD1222 dose. The receptors shown here come from an adult who received the AZD1222 COVID-19 vaccine.

V and J are TRBV19 and TRBJ2-3; no clear D gene. Trimming took 1 base from V and 2 from J, leaving 10 bases between them. Germline assignment: CDR1 LNHDA and CDR2 SQIVND (reference sequence). CDR3 length: 15 amino acids. The CDR3 DNA follows: TGTGCCAGTAGTATAGGACTCACCTACACAGATACGCAGTATTTT. Protein: CASSIGLTYTDTQYF.

J is TRBJ1-3 and V is TRBV7-9, with 9 bases matching TRBD1. V trimming: 7 bases; J trimming: 6 bases; junction bases outside the gene matches: 13. Germline CDR1 and CDR2: SEHNR and FQNEAQ (reference sequence). The CDR3 length is 16 residues. The CDR3: CASTRGQGFGENTIYF. In nucleotides, the CDR3 is TGTGCCAGCACAAGGGGACAGGGTTTCGGCGAAAACACCATATATTTT.

V and J are TRBV4-3 and TRBJ1-2; 9 positions match TRBD1. The ends lost 4 bases at V and 5 bases at J; junction bases unmatched: 8. The CDR3 length is 15 residues. Germline V gene lookup returns CDR1 LGHNA and CDR2 YSLEER. The CDR3 region is CASSRTGAPGYGYTF. The CDR3 bases are TGCGCCAGCAGCCGGACAGGGGCCCCAGGTTATGGCTACACCTTC.

J is TRBJ1-1 and V is TRBV9, with D perhaps TRBD1 (6 bases). The V end was cut by 6 bases, the J end by 0 bases, with 9 bases between. Germline V gene lookup returns CDR1 SGDLS and CDR2 YYNGEE. The CDR3 is 13 amino acids. Here the CDR3 reads CASNREMNTEAFF. The CDR3 DNA sequence: TGTGCCAGCAACAGGGAGATGAACACTGAAGCTTTCTTT.

V gene TRBV11-2 combines with J gene TRBJ2-5; 7 nucleotides match TRBD1. The germline gives CDR1 SGHAT, CDR2 FQNNGV. The CDR3 length is 13 residues. J lost 5 bases, V lost 3 bases, and 3 bases had no gene match. CDR3 nucleotide sequence: TGTGCCAGCAGCTTTGGGACAGCGGAGACCCAGTACTTC. Translation: CASSFGTAETQYF. The complete variable domain, with remaining parts taken from reference TRBV11-2 and TRBJ2-5, reads EAGVAQSPRYKIIEKRQSVAFWCNPISGHATLYWYQQILGQGPKLLIQFQNNGVVDDSQLPKDRFSAERLKGVDSTLKIQPAKLEDSAVYLCASSFGTAETQYFGPGTRLLVL.

The chain uses TRBV11-1 and TRBJ1-1; D not resolved. Germline CDR1 is SGHAT and CDR2 is FQDESV (reference sequence). Trimming shortened V by 1 base and J by 1 base, and 7 bases separated the two germline ends. The length of the CDR3 is 14 residues. Written as DNA, the CDR3 is TGTGCCAGCAGCTTAGGAACGGGGAACACTGAAGCTTTCTTT. This sequence encodes CASSLGTGNTEAFF.

This chain uses TRBV4-2 with TRBJ1-5; D gene ambiguous. Germline-derived CDR1 and CDR2 are LGHNA and YNFKEQ. V lost 1 base to trimming and J lost 7 bases, with 20 bases between them. CDR3 size: 17 residues. CDR3 bases: TGTGCCAGCAGCCAAGGACATATTAGTCGACCTGAACAGCCCCAGCATTTT. Its translation is CASSQGHISRPEQPQHF.

This clone was seen only a few times. The chain carries TRBV7-2 and TRBJ2-5; maybe TRBD1 (6 bases). This CDR3 is 13 amino acids long. The germline CDR1 and CDR2 sequences are SGHTA and FQGNSA. V was cut by 3 bases and J by 1 base, with 6 bases left in between. The chain's CDR3 is CASSLGAQETQYF. CDR3 sequence (DNA): TGTGCCAGCAGCTTGGGGGCCCAAGAGACCCAGTACTTC.

The chain links TRBV19 to TRBJ1-1, with D possibly TRBD1 on 6 matching bases. CDR1 LNHDA and CDR2 SQIVND come from the germline V gene (reference sequence). The V end lost 8 bases, the J end lost 0 bases, and 16 bases lay between the germline ends. The CDR3 spans 15 residues. Here the CDR3 DNA reads TGTGCCAGTGGAAAGCAGGGGACGGTGAACACTGAAGCTTTCTTT. Its protein product is CASGKQGTVNTEAFF.

The chain carries TRBV5-6 and TRBJ1-5; a weak D match, TRBD1 (6 bases). Trimming shortened V by 3 bases and J by 0 bases, and 10 bases separated the two germline ends. Germline V gene data show CDR1 as SGHDT and CDR2 as YYEEEE. The length of the CDR3 is 15 residues. The chain's CDR3 is CASSYGGGSNQPQHF. CDR3 nucleotide sequence: TGTGCCAGCAGCTATGGAGGGGGTAGCAATCAGCCCCAGCATTTT.

The J gene is TRBJ2-6, the V gene TRBV20-1, with D tentatively TRBD1 or TRBD2 (5 bases each). V lost 4 bases and J lost 0, with 19 bases in between. Germline lookup yields CDR1 DFQATT and CDR2 SNEGSKA (reference sequence). This CDR3 spans 18 amino acids. The CDR3 sequence is CSATDAGGSNSGANVLTF. As DNA, the CDR3 is TGCAGTGCTACTGATGCTGGGGGAAGCAACTCTGGGGCCAACGTCCTGACTTTC.

V gene TRBV9 combines with J gene TRBJ2-1; 10 bases align to TRBD2. The germline CDR1 and CDR2 sequences are SGDLS and YYNGEE. The ends lost 0 bases at V and 6 bases at J; junction bases unmatched: 6. The CDR3 totals 16 residues. This CDR3 is CASSVAEASGSNEQFF. CDR3 DNA sequence: TGTGCCAGCAGCGTAGCTGAGGCTAGCGGGAGCAATGAGCAGTTCTTC.

The chain joins TRBV7-2 to TRBJ1-5, with D possibly being TRBD1 (5 bases). Per germline, CDR1 SGHTA and CDR2 FQGNSA. The V gene lost 1 base and the J gene lost 3 bases, with 13 bases spanning the gap. The CDR3 runs 16 residues. The CDR3 bases are TGTGCCAGCAGCTTAGGGGGACCGGGACTCAATCAGCCCCAGCATTTT. This gives the protein CASSLGGPGLNQPQHF.

The rearrangement joins TRBV9 to TRBJ2-3, with 9 bases that match TRBD2. CDR1 and CDR2 from the germline V gene are SGDLS and YYNGEE. The CDR3 has 14 residues. V gave up 6 bases and J gave up 5 bases; unmatched junction bases: 7. The CDR3 DNA sequence: TGTGCCAGCAATGGCGGGAGGGCGATAGATACGCAGTATTTT. Protein sequence: CASNGGRAIDTQYF.

The rearrangement joins TRBV6-2 or TRBV6-3 to TRBJ1-5; D might be TRBD1 (6 bases). V was shortened by 3 bases and J by 9 bases, with 18 bases between the two germline ends. This CDR3 contains 15 residues. Germline V gene lookup returns CDR1 MNHEY and CDR2 SVGEGT. The CDR3 region has the DNA TGTGCCAGCAGTTATTTCAGACAGGTCGGTTCGCCCCAGCATTTT. It is translated as CASSYFRQVGSPQHF.

Note on this clone: At one end the junction does not follow the germline gene, possibly because of a read error. In the same sample, other DNA sequences code for this CDR3. The chain couples TRBV11-3 to TRBJ1-1; TRBD1 might be the D (6 bases). CDR3 size: 15 residues. CDR1 is SGHNT and CDR2 is YENEEA in the germline V gene. CDR3 sequence reads: CASSSSSDRNTEAFF. CDR3 nucleotide sequence: TGCGCCAGCAGCTCCTCCTCGGACAGGAACACTGAAGCTTTCTTT.

V and J are TRBV5-1 and TRBJ1-1; maybe TRBD1 (5 bases). The germline V gene has CDR1 SGHRS and CDR2 YFSETQ. V gave up 0 bases and J gave up 5 bases, with 11 bases separating them. This CDR3 is built from 14 residues. This chain's CDR3 is CASSLAQGQTEAFF. The CDR3 DNA sequence: TGCGCCAGCAGCTTGGCCCAGGGCCAAACTGAAGCTTTCTTT.

The count of this clone is one. The genes are TRBV11-1 and TRBJ1-1; the D is unclear. The CDR3 has 14 residues. The germline V gene encodes CDR1 SGHAT and CDR2 FQDESV (reference sequence). V was cut by 3 bases and J by 8 bases, with 16 bases left in between. The CDR3 loop reads CASSLVGGPTEAFF. The CDR3 DNA reads TGTGCCAGCAGCTTGGTAGGAGGGCCGACAGAAGCTTTCTTT. Complete variable domain (other parts from reference TRBV11-1 and TRBJ1-1): EAEVAQSPRYKITEKSQAVAFWCDPISGHATLYWYRQILGQGPELLVQFQDESVVDDSQLPKDRFSAERLKGVDSTLKIQPAELGDSAMYLCASSLVGGPTEAFFGQGTRLTVV.

The CDR3 here is CASSLMLTVEADTQYF. The CDR3, as DNA: TGCGCCAGCAGCCTGATGCTGACAGTTGAGGCAGATACGCAGTATTTT. The chain uses TRBV5-1 and TRBJ2-3, with TRBD1 as a possible D gene (5 bases). The V gene lost 4 bases and the J gene lost 4 bases, with 19 bases spanning the gap. The germline V gene has CDR1 SGHRS and CDR2 YFSETQ. The CDR3 runs to 16 residues.

The V and J genes are TRBV7-2 and TRBJ2-1, with 10 bases fitting TRBD2. Germline CDR1 reads SGHTA; CDR2 reads FQGNSA. The length of the CDR3 is 14 residues. V lost 6 bases to trimming and J lost 5 bases; unmatched junction nucleotides: 4. The CDR3: CASRGTSGNNEQFF. The CDR3 nucleotides read TGTGCCAGCAGAGGTACTAGCGGGAACAATGAGCAGTTCTTC.

The rearrangement joins TRBV4-2 to TRBJ2-2, with 9 nucleotides matching TRBD2. The V segment lost 2 bases and the J segment 2 bases; nucleotides outside the gene matches: 0. Germline values: CDR1 LGHNA, CDR2 YNFKEQ. The CDR3 runs to 15 residues. The CDR3 protein is CASSQLAGNTGELFF. CDR3 nucleotide sequence: TGTGCCAGCAGCCAACTAGCGGGAAACACCGGGGAGCTGTTTTTT.

The chain is built from TRBV7-3 and TRBJ2-3, with 7 bases fitting TRBD1. CDR1 SGHTA and CDR2 FQGTGA come from the germline V gene. V lost 5 bases and J lost 4; bases outside the gene matches: 12. CDR3 length: 16 amino acids. DNA of the CDR3: TGTGCCAGCAGCACACTAGGGGGCCCAGGAGCAGATACGCAGTATTTT. Encoded protein: CASSTLGGPGADTQYF. The full variable domain, its missing parts supplied by reference TRBV7-3 and TRBJ2-3, is GAGVSQTPSNKVTEKGKYVELRCDPISGHTALYWYRQSLGQGPEFLIYFQGTGAADDSGLPNDRFFAVRPEGSVSTLKIQRTERGDSAVYLCASSTLGGPGADTQYFGPGTRLTVL.

This rearrangement joins TRBV7-2 to TRBJ2-1; TRBD1 matches at 7 bases. Germline V gene data show CDR1 as SGHTA and CDR2 as FQGNSA. Trimming removed 0 bases from V and 3 bases from J; junction bases left unmatched: 5. This CDR3 has 16 amino acids. DNA of the CDR3: TGTGCCAGCAGCTTAGCAGGGGGCGGCCGCTACAATGAGCAGTTCTTC. It translates to CASSLAGGGRYNEQFF.

The chain carries TRBV10-2 and TRBJ2-1; the D is unclear. This CDR3 contains 11 residues. The V end was cut by 1 base, the J end by 9 bases, with 4 bases between. CDR1 is WSHSY, CDR2 SAAADI, per germline. In DNA form, the CDR3 reads TGCGCCAGCAGTGAGTTGCGTGAGCAGTTCTTC. Translated: CASSELREQFF.